This T cell receptor beta chain was sequenced during a study of vaccination effects on CD4 cells after COVID-19. Study details: Relative to the second dose, post-vaccine samples were obtained a median of 72 days later. The study's findings and limits: Among infection- and vaccine-induced clones, marked clonal contraction occurred late after vaccination. Sampling in the study covered few convalescent patients and included no early post-infection timepoints.

CDR1 is SNHLY, CDR2 FYNNEI, per germline. This CDR3 has 14 amino acids. V was cut by 7 bases and J by 1 base, with 11 bases left in between. Only in-frame clones appear in the TCRdb table, and some are missing; sequencing was by immunoSEQ multiplex PCR. The sample records fewer than 50,000 clones, approximately 82% being singletons. On this clone itself: Antigen specificity is unknown.

Before any sequencing was done, the ViraFEST assay used viral peptide pools to expand antigen-specific CD4+ T cells. Researchers isolated CD4+ T cells once 9 to 11 days of culture had elapsed. Vaccine administered to participants consisted of two doses of either BNT162b2 or mRNA-1273. Half the medium was swapped for IL-2 medium on days 3 and 7. The TCR was taken from a human donor who received a COVID-19 vaccine. Some clones in this sample may be carry-over from other donors' samples. The chain is built from TRBV2 and TRBJ1-3, with a possible D match to TRBD1 (5 bases). This sample comprised CD4+ T cells from PBMCs cultured with HCoV-NL63 spike peptides, obtained after COVID-19 vaccination. The CDR3 loop is CASTRKGSGNTIYF. CDR3 DNA sequence: TGTGCCAGCACCCGAAAGGGGTCTGGAAACACCATATATTTT.